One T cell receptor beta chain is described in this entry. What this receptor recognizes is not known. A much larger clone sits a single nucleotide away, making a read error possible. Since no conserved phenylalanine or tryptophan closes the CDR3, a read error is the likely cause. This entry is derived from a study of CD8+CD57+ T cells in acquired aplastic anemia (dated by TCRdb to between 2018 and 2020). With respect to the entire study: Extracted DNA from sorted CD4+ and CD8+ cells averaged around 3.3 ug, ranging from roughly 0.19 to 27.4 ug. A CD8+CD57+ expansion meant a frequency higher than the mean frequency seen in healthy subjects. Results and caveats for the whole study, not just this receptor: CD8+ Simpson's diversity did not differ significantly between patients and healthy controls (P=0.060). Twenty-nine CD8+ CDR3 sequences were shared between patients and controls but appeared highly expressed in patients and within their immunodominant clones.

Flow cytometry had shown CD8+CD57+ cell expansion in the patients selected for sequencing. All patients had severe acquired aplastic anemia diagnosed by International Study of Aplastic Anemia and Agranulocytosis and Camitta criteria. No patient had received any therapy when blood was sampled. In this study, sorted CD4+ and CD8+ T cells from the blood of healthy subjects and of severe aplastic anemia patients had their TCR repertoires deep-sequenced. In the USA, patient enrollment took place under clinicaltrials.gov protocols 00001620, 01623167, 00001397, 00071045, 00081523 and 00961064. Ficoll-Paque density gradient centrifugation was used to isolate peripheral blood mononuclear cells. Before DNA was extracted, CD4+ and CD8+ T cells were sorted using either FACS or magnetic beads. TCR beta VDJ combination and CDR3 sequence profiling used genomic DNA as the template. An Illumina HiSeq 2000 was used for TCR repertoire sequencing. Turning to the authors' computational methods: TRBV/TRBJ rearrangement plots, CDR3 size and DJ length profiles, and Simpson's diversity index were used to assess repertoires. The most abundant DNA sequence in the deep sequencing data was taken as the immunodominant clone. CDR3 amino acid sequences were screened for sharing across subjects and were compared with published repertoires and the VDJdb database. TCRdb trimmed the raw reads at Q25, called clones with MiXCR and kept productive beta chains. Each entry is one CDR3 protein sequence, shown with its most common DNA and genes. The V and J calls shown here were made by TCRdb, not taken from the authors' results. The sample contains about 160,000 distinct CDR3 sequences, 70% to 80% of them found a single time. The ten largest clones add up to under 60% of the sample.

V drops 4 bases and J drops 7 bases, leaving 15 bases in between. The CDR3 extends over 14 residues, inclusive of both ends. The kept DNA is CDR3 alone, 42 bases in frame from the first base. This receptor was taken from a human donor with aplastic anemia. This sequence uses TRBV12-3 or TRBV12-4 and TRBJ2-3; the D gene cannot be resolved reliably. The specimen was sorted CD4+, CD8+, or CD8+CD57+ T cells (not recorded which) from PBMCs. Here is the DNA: TGTGCCAGCAGTTACTCGATTTCGTTGCATACGCAGTATCTT. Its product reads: CASSYSISLHTQYL.